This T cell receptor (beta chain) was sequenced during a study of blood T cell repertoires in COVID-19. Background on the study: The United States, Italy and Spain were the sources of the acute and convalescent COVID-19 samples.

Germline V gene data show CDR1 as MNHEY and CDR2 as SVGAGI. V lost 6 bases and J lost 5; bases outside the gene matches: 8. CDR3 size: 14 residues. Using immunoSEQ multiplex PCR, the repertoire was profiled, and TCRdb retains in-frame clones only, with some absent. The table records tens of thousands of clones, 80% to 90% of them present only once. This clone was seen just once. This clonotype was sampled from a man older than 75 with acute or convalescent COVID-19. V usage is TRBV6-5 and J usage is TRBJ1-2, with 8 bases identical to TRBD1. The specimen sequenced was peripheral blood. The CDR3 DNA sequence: TGTGCCAGCAGCCGCCGAGGACAGGGTTATGGCTACACCTTC. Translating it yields CASSRRGQGYGYTF.